The sequence of this T cell receptor (beta chain) was determined in a study of shared clonotypes between healthy human individuals. All of the donors resided in Nashville, Tennessee, and each was a Caucasian adult. CD8 memory merged CD45RO+ with CCR7-negative CD45RA+ TemRA cells. Study-wide results and limits: Depth of sequencing was expected to influence donor clonotype sharing.

Sorted-subset replicate PCRs used about 200 ng DNA, 25,000 to 30,000 T cell genomes. Clones were read by immunoSEQ multiplex PCR, and TCRdb kept only the in-frame ones, dropping some. The table records roughly 410,000 clones, around 96% of them present only once. The CDR3 spans 18 residues. J gave up 1 base and V 1 base, and 11 bases lay outside the gene matches. Germline CDR1 is SQVTM and CDR2 is ANQGSEA. With regard to this clone: What it recognizes is unknown.

The chain couples TRBV29-1 to TRBJ2-7; 12 bases align to TRBD1. The source material was memory CD8+ T cells sorted from blood. Sample subset: CD45RO+ cells pooled with CCR7-negative TemRA cells. The receptor was derived from a man aged 25-45 years in good health. CDR3 residues: CSVEGLPGQGAGSYEQYF. Here the CDR3 DNA reads TGCAGCGTTGAAGGGCTCCCGGGACAGGGGGCCGGTTCCTACGAGCAGTACTTC.